These T cell receptor beta chains were read from a single sample in a study of glioma-infiltrating T cells. TCRdb called the multiplex PCR reads again in MiXCR, with one record for every CDR3 protein. This table has approximately 190,000 distinct CDR3 sequences, about 32% appearing once. The sequencing sample was made of glioma tissue, nonneoplastic brain tissue, or PBMCs (not recorded which). The receptors originated from a human donor with low-grade glioma or glioblastoma, undergoing nonglioma brain surgery, or in good health (not recorded which). Both conserved end residues are part of each CDR3. A D gene is named only where the DNA matches it firmly. The size entry is marked missing in some rows and otherwise reads once, few, many or a size class.

j_call clone_size d_call v_call cdr3_length cdr3_nt cdr3_aa
TRBJ2-5 NA NA TRBV6-1 13 TGTGCCAGCAGCCTGCCGGGAGAAGATACCCAGTACTTC CASSLPGEDTQYF
TRBJ2-7 few NA TRBV12-3/TRBV12-4 15 TGTGCCAGCAGTTTGGGGCAGGGGGGCTCCTACGAGCAGTACTTC CASSLGQGGSYEQYF
TRBJ1-2 few TRBD1 TRBV19 15 TGTGCCAGTAGTCCTGGACAGGCTAACTTCTATGGCTACACCTTC CASSPGQANFYGYTF
TRBJ1-1 NA NA TRBV10-2 16 TGCGCCAGCAGTGACCAGGTCCTTATAATGAACACTGAAGCTTTCTTT CASSDQVLIMNTEAFF
TRBJ1-1 many TRBD1 TRBV7-9 15 TGTGCCAGCAGCTCTGGACAGGGGGCAGACGCTGAAGCTTTCTTT CASSSGQGADAEAFF
TRBJ1-1 many TRBD1 TRBV11-1 16 TGTGCCAGCAGCCAAGGACAGGGGGACATGAACACTGAAGCTTTCTTT CASSQGQGDMNTEAFF
TRBJ1-1 NA TRBD1 TRBV20-1 14 TGCAGTGCTAAGGGGGACAGGGGGCGTACTGAAGCTTTCTTT CSAKGDRGRTEAFF
TRBJ2-7 many TRBD1 TRBV7-8 16 TGTGCCAGCAGCGAACCGGGACAGGGGGCGTACCACGAGCAGTACTTC CASSEPGQGAYHEQYF
TRBJ1-2 NA NA TRBV27 13 TGTGCCAGCAGTGATTCAGGAAACTATGGTTACACCTTC CASSDSGNYGYTF
TRBJ2-2 many TRBD2 TRBV7-2 15 TGTGCCAGCAGCCGCCTAGCGGGAGTTACCGGGGAGCTGTTTTTT CASSRLAGVTGELFF
TRBJ1-1 many NA TRBV20-1 14 TGCAGTGCTAGAGATGGGGGGTGGGACACTGAAGCTTTCTTT CSARDGGWDTEAFF
TRBJ2-1 many TRBD2 TRBV3-1 15 TGTGCCAGCAGCCTTGAAAGACTAGCGGACAATGAGCAGTTCTTC CASSLERLADNEQFF
TRBJ2-1 few NA TRBV2 15 TGTGCCAGCAGCCGAACTAGTAGGGGATACAATGAGCAGTTCTTC CASSRTSRGYNEQFF
TRBJ2-2 many NA TRBV12-3/TRBV12-4 12 TGTGCCAGCAGTCAACAGCGGGGGGAGCTGTTTTTT CASSQQRGELFF
TRBJ1-1 many NA TRBV12-3/TRBV12-4 14 TGTGCCAGCAGTGCCGGGGAGTTGAACACTGAAGCTTTCTTT CASSAGELNTEAFF
TRBJ2-2 NA TRBD1 TRBV4-1 18 TGCGCCAGCAGCCATGGGCGAATGACAGGGGGCTTGGCCGGGGAGCTGTTTTTT CASSHGRMTGGLAGELFF
TRBJ2-7 NA NA TRBV12-3/TRBV12-4 12 TGTGCCAGCAGCAACGCGGGCTACGAGCAGTACTTC CASSNAGYEQYF
TRBJ2-5 many NA TRBV12-3/TRBV12-4 13 TGTGCCAGCAGTTTAGGGGTTCAAGAGACCCAGTACTTC CASSLGVQETQYF
TRBJ1-3 many TRBD1 TRBV20-1 14 TGCAGTGCCACCAGGGGGACAGACGGAAACACCATATATTTT CSATRGTDGNTIYF
TRBJ2-1 few NA TRBV4-1 15 TGCGCCAGCAGCCAAGAACGAGGGGTCGACAATGAGCAGTTCTTC CASSQERGVDNEQFF
TRBJ2-1 many TRBD2 TRBV20-1 17 TGCAGTGCTCTCACCGGGACTAGCCTACGCTCCTACAATGAGCAGTTCTTC CSALTGTSLRSYNEQFF
TRBJ2-3 NA TRBD2 TRBV9 16 TGTGCCAGCAGCGTCGGACTAGCCTCCCGCACAGATACGCAGTATTTT CASSVGLASRTDTQYF
TRBJ2-1 many NA TRBV6-2/TRBV6-3 15 TGTGCCAGCAGTTACGAGGGAGCACCCTACAATGAGCAGTTCTTC CASSYEGAPYNEQFF
TRBJ2-7 many TRBD2 TRBV15 15 TGTGCCACCAGCAGAGATGGGTTAACGGGGGGTGAGCAGTACTTC CATSRDGLTGGEQYF
TRBJ2-3 many NA TRBV7-9 15 TGTGCCAGCAGCCCATGGGGGGGCTGGGCAGATACGCAGTATTTT CASSPWGGWADTQYF
TRBJ1-1 NA NA TRBV7-3 15 TGTGCCAGCAGCACCTCGGGGTCGGGAAACACTAAAGCTTTCTTT CASSTSGSGNTKAFF
TRBJ1-4 NA NA TRBV9 12 TGTGCCAGCAGCGCTAGAGGGGGACAACTGTTTTTT CASSARGGQLFF
TRBJ2-7 NA NA TRBV5-1 15 TGCGCCAGCAGCCAGACGACAGGTCTTCCCTACGAGCAGTACTTC CASSQTTGLPYEQYF
TRBJ2-1 many NA TRBV4-3 13 TGCGCCAGCAGCCAAAAAGTTTACAATGAGCAGTTCTTC CASSQKVYNEQFF
TRBJ1-4 few NA TRBV24-1 13 TGTGCCACCAGTGATCTTGGAGGCGAAAAACTGTTTTTT CATSDLGGEKLFF
TRBJ1-6 many TRBD1 TRBV28 15 TGTGCCAGCAGTTTTGCGGACAGGCCGAATTCACCCCTCCACTTT CASSFADRPNSPLHF
TRBJ2-5 NA NA TRBV19 14 TGTGCCAGTAGTCCCCGTATTGGGGCGGAGACCCAGTACTTC CASSPRIGAETQYF
TRBJ2-7 many NA TRBV19 14 TGTGCCAGTAGTGCGGGACCGCCGGTGAACGAGCAGTACTTC CASSAGPPVNEQYF
TRBJ1-6 many NA TRBV20-1 13 TGCAGTGCTAGTGAGACAGGAGGTTCACCCCTCCACTTT CSASETGGSPLHF
TRBJ1-1 NA NA TRBV30 13 TGTGCCTGGAGTGTACTCGGGAAAACTGAAGCTTTCTTT CAWSVLGKTEAFF
TRBJ2-7 NA TRBD2 TRBV4-3 17 TGCGCCAGCAGCCAAGATAGGGAAACTAGCGGGCATTGGGAGCAGTACTTC CASSQDRETSGHWEQYF
TRBJ1-2 many TRBD1 TRBV18 16 TGTGCCAGCTCACCCGCGGGACAGGTCCTTAACTATGGCTACACCTTC CASSPAGQVLNYGYTF
TRBJ2-7 few NA TRBV10-3 14 TGTGCCATCAGTCCGGGACGTCAAGCCTACGAGCAGTACTTC CAISPGRQAYEQYF
TRBJ2-1 NA TRBD2 TRBV30 13 TGTGCCTGCCTAGCGGGCTCCTACAATGAGCAGTTCTTC CACLAGSYNEQFF
TRBJ2-7 NA NA TRBV29-1 13 TGCAGCGTTGAAGACGAGGAGACCTACGAGCAGTACTTC CSVEDEETYEQYF
TRBJ2-2 many TRBD1 TRBV20-1 15 TGCAGTGCTAGGGACTGGCAGGGGGCAGCCGGGGAGCTGTTTTTT CSARDWQGAAGELFF
TRBJ1-4 many NA TRBV25-1 16 TGTGCCAGCAGTGTTCTGTTCGGGACCGGTTTGGAAAAACTGTTTTTT CASSVLFGTGLEKLFF
TRBJ2-3 few TRBD2 TRBV19 17 TGTGCCAGTAGTAGCACTAGCGGGAGGGCCAGAACAGATACGCAGTATTTT CASSSTSGRARTDTQYF
TRBJ2-7 many TRBD2 TRBV15 18 TGTGCCACCAGCAGAGAGGTACCGGTGGTAGCGGGACACTACGAGCAGTACTTC CATSREVPVVAGHYEQYF
TRBJ2-7 NA NA TRBV4-3 15 TGCGCCAGCAGCCAAGATGAACGCGGCTCCTACGAGCAGTACTTC CASSQDERGSYEQYF
TRBJ1-1 many NA TRBV7-2 15 TGTGCCAGCAGCTCCAGTGGGGGGCTGGACACTGAAGCTTTCTTT CASSSSGGLDTEAFF